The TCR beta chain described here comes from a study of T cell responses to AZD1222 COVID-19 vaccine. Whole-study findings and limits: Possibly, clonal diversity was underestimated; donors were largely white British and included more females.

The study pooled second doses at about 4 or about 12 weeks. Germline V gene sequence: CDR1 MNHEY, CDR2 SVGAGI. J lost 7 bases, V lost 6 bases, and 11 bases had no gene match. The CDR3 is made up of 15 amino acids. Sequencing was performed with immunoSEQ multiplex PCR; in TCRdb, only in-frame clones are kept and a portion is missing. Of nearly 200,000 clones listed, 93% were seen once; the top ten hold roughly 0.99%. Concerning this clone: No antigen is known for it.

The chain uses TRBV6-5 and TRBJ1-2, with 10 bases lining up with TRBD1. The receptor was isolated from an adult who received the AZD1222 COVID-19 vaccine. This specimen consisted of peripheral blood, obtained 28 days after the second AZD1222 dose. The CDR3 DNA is TGTGCCAGCAGCGAGGGACAGGGGTGGGTAGGTGGCTACACCTTC. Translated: CASSEGQGWVGGYTF.